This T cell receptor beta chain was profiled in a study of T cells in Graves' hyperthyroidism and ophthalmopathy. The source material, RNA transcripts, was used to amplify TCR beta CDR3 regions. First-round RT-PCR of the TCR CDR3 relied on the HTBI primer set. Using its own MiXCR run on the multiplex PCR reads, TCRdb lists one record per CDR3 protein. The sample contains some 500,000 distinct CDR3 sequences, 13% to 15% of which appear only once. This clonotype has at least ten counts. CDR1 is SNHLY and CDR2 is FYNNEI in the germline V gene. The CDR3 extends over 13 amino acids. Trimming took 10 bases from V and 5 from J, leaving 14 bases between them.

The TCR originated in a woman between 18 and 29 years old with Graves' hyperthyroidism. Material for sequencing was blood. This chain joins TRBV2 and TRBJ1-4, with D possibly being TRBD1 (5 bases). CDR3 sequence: CAIGALENEKLFF. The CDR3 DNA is TGTGCCATTGGGGCGTTGGAAAATGAAAAACTGTTTTTT.